Below, 3 T cell receptor beta chains from the same sample are listed, as sequenced in a study of T-cell memory formation after mild COVID-19 (dated by TCRdb to about 2021). Receptor libraries were prepared by 5' RACE. Instrument used: Illumina NovaSeq 6000. TCRdb redid the processing of the public reads, applying fastp at Q25 and MiXCR, and retained in-frame beta chains. Each entry is one CDR3 protein sequence, shown with its most common DNA and genes. The sample table holds fewer than 350,000 distinct CDR3 sequences, of which roughly 18% were seen once. Roughly 23% of the sample is held by the ten biggest clonotypes. Sequencing used PBMCs or a T cell subset sorted from them (not recorded which). These receptors were taken from a man aged 18 to 30 who had mild COVID-19 (a few samples of this study predate the infection). The sample titles of this study are shuffled in the database, so cell type and time point are left out; the donor was told from shared clones.

The chain links TRBV20-1 to TRBJ1-5; 7 bases align to TRBD1. The CDR3 covers 12 residues. Germline CDR1 reads DFQATT; CDR2 reads SNEGSKA (reference sequence). Trimming took 6 bases from V and 7 from J; bases not matched to a gene: 6. The CDR3 bases are TGCAGTGCAGATAACAGGGGCCAGCCCCAGCATTTT. Translation gives CSADNRGQPQHF.

The chain is built from TRBV11-2 and TRBJ1-6; D gene unclear. From germline, CDR1 is SGHAT and CDR2 FQNNGV. V was cut by 4 bases and J by 10 bases, with 8 bases left in between. The CDR3 loop spans 12 amino acids. DNA of the CDR3: TGTGCCAGCAGCTCCACCGGGTCACCCCTCCACTTT. Translating it yields CASSSTGSPLHF.

The chain joins TRBV29-1 to TRBJ2-4, with D perhaps matching TRBD1 (6 bases). V was cut by 4 bases and J by 6 bases, with 13 bases left in between. The CDR3 sequence is 13 residues long. CDR1 and CDR2 from the germline V gene are SQVTM and ANQGSEA. The DNA for the CDR3 is TGCAGCGTTGCACTGACAGGCTCAAACATTCAGTACTTC. As protein: CSVALTGSNIQYF.